Listed below are T cell receptor beta chains from one sample, sequenced in a study of OX40 agonist ivuxolimab in advanced cancers. Generated by immunoSEQ multiplex PCR, the TCRdb table keeps only in-frame clones and is missing some. Of approximately 38,000 clones listed, about nine tenths were seen once; the top ten hold around 33%. The specimen was CD4+ or CD8+ T cells sorted from blood, collected in a trial of the OX40 agonist ivuxolimab. The receptor source for this set is an adult with an advanced solid tumor such as melanoma, head and neck, liver or kidney cancer. Both conserved end residues are part of each CDR3.

CDR3: CSARRQVFDTEAFF
J: TRBJ1-1
V: TRBV29-1

CDR3: CASTSLKGWDTGELFF
J: TRBJ2-2
V: TRBV5-6

CDR3: CASSQEGAVFYGYTF
J: TRBJ1-2
V: TRBV4-1

CDR3: CASSFVSTQGAYEQYF
J: TRBJ2-7
V: TRBV6-5

CDR3: CASSSPGQRVLDSPLHF
J: TRBJ1-6
V: TRBV28

CDR3: CASRYLGGGNTEAFF
J: TRBJ1-1
V: TRBV28

CDR3: CASSEGQPQHF
J: TRBJ1-5
V: TRBV6-1

CDR3: CASSSQGEVRNTEAFF
J: TRBJ1-1
V: TRBV5-1

CDR3: CAIRTTSGSPYEQFF
J: TRBJ2-1
V: TRBV10-3

CDR3: CSVTGTSDYSYTF
J: TRBJ1-2
V: TRBV29-1

CDR3: CASSQWRGGSKETQYF
J: TRBJ2-5
V: TRBV4-2

CDR3: CASSIEWRGKNTEAFF
J: TRBJ1-1
V: TRBV19

CDR3: CASSNGLAGRNPNTGELFF
J: TRBJ2-2
V: TRBV19